The 20 T cell receptor beta chains listed next were all sequenced from one sample in a study of T cell changes during pregnancy in multiple sclerosis. Assay: immunoSEQ multiplex PCR; the TCRdb copy retains only in-frame clones and omits some. Of just under 60,000 clones listed, 80% to 95% were seen once; the top ten hold 0.7% to 1%. This specimen consisted of peripheral blood, obtained in the first trimester of pregnancy. The receptors derive from a female donor with multiple sclerosis, enrolled in a pregnancy study.

The CDR3, as DNA: TGTGCCAGCAGTCTGACTAGCGGGAGCACAGATACGCAGTATTTT. This translates into CASSLTSGSTDTQYF. The chain recombines TRBV6-6 with TRBJ2-3, with 10 bases aligning to TRBD2. CDR1 and CDR2 from the germline V gene are MNHNY and SVGAGI (reference sequence). V lost 5 bases to trimming and J lost 0 bases; unmatched junction nucleotides: 2. The CDR3 consists of 15 residues.

CDR3 nucleotide sequence: TGTGCCAGCAGCTTAGCCCCAGGGGCACAGGACTATGGCTACACCTTC. Translation gives CASSLAPGAQDYGYTF. The rearrangement joins TRBV7-2 to TRBJ1-2; TRBD1 is a possible D gene (6 bases). The V end was cut by 0 bases, the J end by 3 bases, with 14 bases between. The CDR3 is 16 amino acids. Germline V gene sequence: CDR1 SGHTA, CDR2 FQGNSA.

The rearrangement joins TRBV4-3 to TRBJ2-7, with 10 positions matching TRBD2. CDR1 and CDR2 (germline): LGHNA, YSLEER. The CDR3 runs to 16 residues. Germline trimming cut 1 base from V and 4 bases from J; bases unmatched to any gene: 7. For the CDR3, the DNA is TGCGCCAGCAGCCAAGGGCTAGCGGGGGAGGGATACGAGCAGTACTTC. Protein product: CASSQGLAGEGYEQYF.

The chain recombines TRBV5-8 with TRBJ1-2, with 8 nucleotides matching TRBD1. CDR3 length: 15 amino acids. Per germline, CDR1 SGHTS and CDR2 YDEGEE. V was clipped by 4 bases and J by 5 bases; unmatched bases: 10. The chain's CDR3 is CASSGRGRLGYGYTF. CDR3 DNA: TGTGCCAGCAGCGGCAGGGGGCGGCTCGGTTATGGCTACACCTTC.

The V and J genes are TRBV2 and TRBJ2-7; unclear D gene. Germline V gene sequence: CDR1 SNHLY, CDR2 FYNNEI. V lost 3 bases, J lost 4 bases, and 4 bases lay in between. The CDR3 loop spans 11 amino acids. CDR3 protein: CASSDTYEQYF. The CDR3, as DNA: TGTGCCAGCAGTGACACATACGAGCAGTACTTC.

The CDR3 reads CASSVATGGLYNEQFF. The CDR3 DNA follows: TGTGCCAGCAGCGTAGCTACAGGGGGCCTCTACAATGAGCAGTTCTTC. This chain uses TRBV9 with TRBJ2-1; TRBD1 agrees at 9 bases. CDR1 and CDR2 from the germline V gene are SGDLS and YYNGEE. After removal of 0 bases from V and 3 bases from J, the junction contained 4 bases not matched to a gene. The CDR3 runs to 16 residues.

The chain carries TRBV9 and TRBJ1-1, with D possibly being TRBD1 (6 bases). The CDR3 is 14 residues long. The germline V gene encodes CDR1 SGDLS and CDR2 YYNGEE. Trimming took 0 bases from V and 2 from J, leaving 8 bases between them. For the CDR3, the DNA is TGTGCCAGCAGCGTAGGGGACACTAACACTGAAGCTTTCTTT. This codes for CASSVGDTNTEAFF.

V gene TRBV30 combines with J gene TRBJ1-2; D is undetermined. In germline, CDR1 is GTSNPN, CDR2 SVGIG (reference sequence). V was pared by 2 bases and J by 2 bases, with 18 bases between. The CDR3 is made up of 16 amino acids. The CDR3 DNA sequence: TGTGCCTGGAGTCCCTACGCCCTACAGATAAACTATGGCTACACCTTC. It specifies CAWSPYALQINYGYTF.

The chain combines TRBV6-5 with TRBJ2-2; perhaps TRBD1 as D (5 bases). CDR3 length: 14 amino acids. Germline-derived CDR1 and CDR2 are MNHEY and SVGAGI. V lost 2 bases and J 1 base, leaving 5 bases between the germline ends. DNA of the CDR3: TGTGCCAGCAGTTACGACAGGAACACCGGGGAGCTGTTTTTT. It codes for CASSYDRNTGELFF.

The chain uses TRBV5-1 and TRBJ1-2; D might be TRBD1 (5 bases). This CDR3 is 14 amino acids long. V lost 0 bases, J lost 3 bases, and 9 bases lay in between. Germline V lookup: CDR1 SGHRS, CDR2 YFSETQ. CDR3 sequence reads: CASSLAQADYGYTF. CDR3 nucleotide sequence: TGCGCCAGCAGCTTGGCACAGGCCGACTATGGCTACACCTTC.

V usage is TRBV19 and J usage is TRBJ1-2, with D perhaps matching TRBD1 (6 bases). Trimming stripped 11 bases from V and 0 bases from J, with 13 bases between. Germline CDR1 and CDR2: LNHDA and SQIVND (reference sequence). CDR3 size: 13 residues. The CDR3 DNA sequence: TGTGCCGCCCGAGGGGGATCTAACTATGGCTACACCTTC. Translation gives CAARGGSNYGYTF.

The chain uses TRBV15 and TRBJ1-1; no clear D gene. The CDR3 extends over 13 amino acids. Trimming left V 3 bases short and J 1 base short, with 6 bases between. Germline loops: CDR1 LNHNV, CDR2 YYDKDF (reference sequence). The CDR3: CATSRGPNTEAFF. In DNA form, the CDR3 reads TGTGCCACCAGCAGGGGCCCGAACACTGAAGCTTTCTTT.

The chain recombines TRBV2 with TRBJ2-7, with a tentative D call TRBD1 (5 bases). CDR3 length: 14 amino acids. The V gene's germline CDR1 is SNHLY and CDR2 FYNNEI. V was trimmed by 8 bases and J by 0 bases, leaving 14 bases between them. CDR3 protein: CASLLSGSSYEQYF. The CDR3 nucleotides are TGTGCCAGCCTCCTTTCAGGGTCCTCCTACGAGCAGTACTTC. The whole variable domain, filled in from reference TRBV2 and TRBJ2-7, reads EPEVTQTPSHQVTQMGQEVILRCVPISNHLYFYWYRQILGQKVEFLVSFYNNEISEKSEIFDDQFSVERPDGSNFTLKIRSTKLEDSAMYFCASLLSGSSYEQYFGPGTRLTVT.

This sequence joins TRBV5-5 and TRBJ1-1; unclear D gene. The CDR3 is 12 amino acids. Germline CDR1 is SGHKS and CDR2 is YYEKEE (reference sequence). V shed 3 bases and J shed 6 bases, with 9 bases lying between them. CDR3 sequence: CASSSREAEAFF. CDR3 coding DNA: TGTGCCAGCAGCTCCCGGGAAGCTGAAGCTTTCTTT.

The chain is built from TRBV11-3 and TRBJ1-5, with 11 bases that match TRBD1. CDR3 size: 16 residues. Trimming at V came to 5 bases and at J to 5 bases, leaving 8 bases not matched to a gene. Germline values: CDR1 SGHNT, CDR2 YENEEA. Here the CDR3 reads CASSPDRGPKDQPQHF. CDR3 in DNA: TGTGCCAGCAGCCCGGACAGGGGGCCTAAAGATCAGCCCCAGCATTTT.

The chain links TRBV7-2 to TRBJ2-3, with D unresolved. CDR3 length: 15 amino acids. V lost 2 bases and J lost 1, with 10 bases in between. Germline V gene data show CDR1 as SGHTA and CDR2 as FQGNSA. The CDR3 loop is CASSLMLAGTDTQYF. CDR3 DNA sequence: TGTGCCAGCAGCTTAATGTTGGCAGGCACAGATACGCAGTATTTT.

The chain links TRBV15 to TRBJ2-3; TRBD1 aligns across 7 bases. Germline V CDR1 and CDR2: LNHNV, YYDKDF (reference sequence). J gave up 5 bases and V 3 bases, and 11 bases lay outside the gene matches. The CDR3 is 16 residues long. Here the CDR3 DNA reads TGTGCCACCAGCAGGCTTGTTAACAGGGGAAGAGATACGCAGTATTTT. Its protein is CATSRLVNRGRDTQYF.

The chain recombines TRBV6-5 with TRBJ2-5; D may be TRBD2 (5 bases). This CDR3 has 15 amino acids. The germline CDR1 and CDR2 sequences are MNHEY and SVGAGI. V was cut by 5 bases and J by 5 bases, with 18 bases left in between. This CDR3 is CASSPPGIGWETQYF. The DNA of the CDR3 is TGTGCCAGCAGTCCACCCGGGATCGGATGGGAGACCCAGTACTTC.

The V and J genes are TRBV7-9 and TRBJ1-1; the match to TRBD1 covers 8 bases. Germline-derived CDR1 and CDR2 are SEHNR and FQNEAQ (reference sequence). V trimming: 5 bases; J trimming: 3 bases; junction bases outside the gene matches: 8. The CDR3 covers 15 residues. CDR3 amino acids: CASSQDRAYYTEAFF. Here the CDR3 DNA reads TGTGCCAGCAGCCAGGACAGGGCCTATTACACTGAAGCTTTCTTT.

This sequence joins TRBV9 and TRBJ2-7; TRBD2 agrees at 10 bases. The ends lost 0 bases at V and 3 bases at J; junction bases unmatched: 6. Germline CDR1 is SGDLS and CDR2 is YYNGEE. This CDR3 spans 16 amino acids. The CDR3, as DNA: TGTGCCAGCAGCGTAGGGCTAGCGGGGGACTTCTACGAGCAGTACTTC. Amino acid sequence: CASSVGLAGDFYEQYF.